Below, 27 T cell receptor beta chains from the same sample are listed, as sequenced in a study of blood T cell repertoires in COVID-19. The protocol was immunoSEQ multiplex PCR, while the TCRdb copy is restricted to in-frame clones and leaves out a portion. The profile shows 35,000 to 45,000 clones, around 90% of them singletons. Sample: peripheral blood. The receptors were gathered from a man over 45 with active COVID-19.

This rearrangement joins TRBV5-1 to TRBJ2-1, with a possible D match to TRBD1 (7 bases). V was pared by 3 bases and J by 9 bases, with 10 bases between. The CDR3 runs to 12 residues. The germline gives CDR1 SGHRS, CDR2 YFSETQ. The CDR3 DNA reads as TGCGCCAGCAGCTCGCAGGGGGGTGAGCAGTTCTTC. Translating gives CASSSQGGEQFF.

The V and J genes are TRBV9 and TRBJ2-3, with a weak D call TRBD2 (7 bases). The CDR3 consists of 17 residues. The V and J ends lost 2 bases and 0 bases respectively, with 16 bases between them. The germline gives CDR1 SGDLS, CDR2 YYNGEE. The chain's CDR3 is CASSVRIAGASTDTQYF. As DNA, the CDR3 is TGTGCCAGCAGCGTCCGAATTGCGGGGGCCAGCACAGATACGCAGTATTTT.

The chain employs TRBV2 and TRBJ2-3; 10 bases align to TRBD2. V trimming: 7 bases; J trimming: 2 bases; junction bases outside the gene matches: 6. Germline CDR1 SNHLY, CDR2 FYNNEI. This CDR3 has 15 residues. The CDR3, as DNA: TGTGCCAGCATCCCTAGCGGGGGCGTCACAGATACGCAGTATTTT. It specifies CASIPSGGVTDTQYF.

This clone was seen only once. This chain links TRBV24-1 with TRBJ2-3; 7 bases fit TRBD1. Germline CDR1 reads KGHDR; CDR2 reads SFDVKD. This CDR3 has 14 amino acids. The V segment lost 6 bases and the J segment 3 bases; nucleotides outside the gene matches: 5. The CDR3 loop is CATSITGETDTQYF. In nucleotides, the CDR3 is TGTGCCACCAGTATAACAGGGGAAACAGATACGCAGTATTTT.

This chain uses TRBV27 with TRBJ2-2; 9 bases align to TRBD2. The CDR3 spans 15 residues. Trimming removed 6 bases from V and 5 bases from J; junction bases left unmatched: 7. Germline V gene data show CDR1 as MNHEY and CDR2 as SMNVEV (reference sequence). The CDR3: CASRGRGGWTGELFF. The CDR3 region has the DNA TGTGCCAGCAGGGGGCGGGGGGGCTGGACCGGGGAGCTGTTTTTT.

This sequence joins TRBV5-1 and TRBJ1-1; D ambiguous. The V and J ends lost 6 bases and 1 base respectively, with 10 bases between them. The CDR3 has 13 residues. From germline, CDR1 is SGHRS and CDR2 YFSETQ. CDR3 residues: CASMEGSNTEAFF. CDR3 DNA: TGCGCCAGCATGGAGGGTTCGAACACTGAAGCTTTCTTT.

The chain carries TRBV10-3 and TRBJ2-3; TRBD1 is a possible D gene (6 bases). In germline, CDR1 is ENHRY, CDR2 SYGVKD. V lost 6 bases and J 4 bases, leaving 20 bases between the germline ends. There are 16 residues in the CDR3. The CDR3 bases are TGTGCCATCAGCCTCACGCAGGGACACCCGTCAGATACGCAGTATTTT. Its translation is CAISLTQGHPSDTQYF.

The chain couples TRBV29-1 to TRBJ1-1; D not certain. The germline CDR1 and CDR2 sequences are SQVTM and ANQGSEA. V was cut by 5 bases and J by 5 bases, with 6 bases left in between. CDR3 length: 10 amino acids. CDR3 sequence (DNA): TGCAGCGTTCGGGGAACTGAAGCTTTCTTT. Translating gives CSVRGTEAFF.

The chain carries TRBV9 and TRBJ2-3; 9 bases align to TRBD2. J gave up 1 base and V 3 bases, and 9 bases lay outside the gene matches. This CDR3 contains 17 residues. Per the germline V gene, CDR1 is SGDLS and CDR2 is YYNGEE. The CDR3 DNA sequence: TGTGCCAGCAGCGCGGCCCGAGCGGGGGGTGGCACAGATACGCAGTATTTT. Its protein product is CASSAARAGGGTDTQYF.

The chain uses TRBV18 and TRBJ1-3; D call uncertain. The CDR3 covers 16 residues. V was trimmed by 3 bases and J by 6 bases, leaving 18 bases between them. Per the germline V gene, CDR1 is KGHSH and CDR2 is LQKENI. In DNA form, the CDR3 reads TGTGCCAGCTCACCGAACATCGGGAGCCTCCCAAACACCATATATTTT. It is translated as CASSPNIGSLPNTIYF.

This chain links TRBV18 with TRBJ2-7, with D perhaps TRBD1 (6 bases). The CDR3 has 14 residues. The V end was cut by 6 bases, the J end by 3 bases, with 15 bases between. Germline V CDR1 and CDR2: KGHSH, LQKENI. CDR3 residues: CASSFQEGGYEQYF. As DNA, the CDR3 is TGTGCCAGCTCGTTCCAAGAAGGGGGCTACGAGCAGTACTTC.

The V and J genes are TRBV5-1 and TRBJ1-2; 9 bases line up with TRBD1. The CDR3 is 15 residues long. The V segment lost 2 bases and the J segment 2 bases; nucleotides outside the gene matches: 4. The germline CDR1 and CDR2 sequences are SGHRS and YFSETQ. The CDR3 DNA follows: TGCGCCAGCAGCTTCACAGGGGGCGTCAACTATGGCTACACCTTC. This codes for CASSFTGGVNYGYTF. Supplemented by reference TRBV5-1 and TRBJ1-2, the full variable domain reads KAGVTQTPRYLIKTRGQQVTLSCSPISGHRSVSWYQQTPGQGLQFLFEYFSETQRNKGNFPGRFSGRQFSNSRSEMNVSTLELGDSALYLCASSFTGGVNYGYTFGSGTRLTVV.

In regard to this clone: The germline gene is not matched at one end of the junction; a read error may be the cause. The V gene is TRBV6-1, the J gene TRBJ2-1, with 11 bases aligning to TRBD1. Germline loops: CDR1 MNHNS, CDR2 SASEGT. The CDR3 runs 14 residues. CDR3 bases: TGTGCCAGCAGTGACCATGGACAGGGGGCGAATGGGGTCTTC. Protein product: CASSDHGQGANGVF.

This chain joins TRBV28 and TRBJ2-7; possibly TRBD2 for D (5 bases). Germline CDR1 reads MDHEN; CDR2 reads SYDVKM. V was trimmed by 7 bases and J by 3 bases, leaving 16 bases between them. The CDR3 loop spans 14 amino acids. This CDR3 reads CASTLSGFYYEQYF. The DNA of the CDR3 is TGTGCCAGCACCTTGTCGGGGTTTTACTACGAGCAGTACTTC.

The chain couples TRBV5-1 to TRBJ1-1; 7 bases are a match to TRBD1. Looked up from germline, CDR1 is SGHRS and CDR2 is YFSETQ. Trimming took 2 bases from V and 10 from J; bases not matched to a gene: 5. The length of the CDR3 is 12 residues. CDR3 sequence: CASSFGTEGAFF. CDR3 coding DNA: TGCGCCAGCAGCTTTGGGACAGAGGGAGCTTTCTTT.

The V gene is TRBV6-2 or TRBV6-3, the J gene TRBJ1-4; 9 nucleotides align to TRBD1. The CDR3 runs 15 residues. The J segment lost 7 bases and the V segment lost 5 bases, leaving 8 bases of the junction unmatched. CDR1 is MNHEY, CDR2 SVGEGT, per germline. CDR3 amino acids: CASSPGDREGEKLFF. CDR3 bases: TGTGCCAGCAGTCCCGGGGACAGGGAAGGTGAAAAACTGTTTTTT.

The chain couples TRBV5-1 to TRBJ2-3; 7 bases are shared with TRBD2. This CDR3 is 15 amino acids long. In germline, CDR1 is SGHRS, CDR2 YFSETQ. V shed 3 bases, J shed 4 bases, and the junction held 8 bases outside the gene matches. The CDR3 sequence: CASSSRLAGADTQYF. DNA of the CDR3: TGCGCCAGCAGCTCCAGACTAGCCGGGGCAGATACGCAGTATTTT.

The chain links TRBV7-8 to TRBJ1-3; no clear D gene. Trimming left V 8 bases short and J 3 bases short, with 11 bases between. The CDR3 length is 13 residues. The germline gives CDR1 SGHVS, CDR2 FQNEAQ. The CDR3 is CASRIWSGNTIYF. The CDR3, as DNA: TGTGCCAGCCGGATTTGGAGTGGAAACACCATATATTTT.

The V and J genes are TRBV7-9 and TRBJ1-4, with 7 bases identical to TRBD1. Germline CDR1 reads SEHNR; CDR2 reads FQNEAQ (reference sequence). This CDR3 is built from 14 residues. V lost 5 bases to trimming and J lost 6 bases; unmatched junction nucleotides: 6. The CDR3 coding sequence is TGTGCCAGCAGCCCAGGGGGAGCAGATGAAAAACTGTTTTTT. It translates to CASSPGGADEKLFF. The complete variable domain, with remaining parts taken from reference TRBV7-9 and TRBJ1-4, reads DTGVSQNPRHKITKRGQNVTFRCDPISEHNRLYWYRQTLGQGPEFLTYFQNEAQLEKSRLLSDRFSAERPKGSFSTLEIQRTEQGDSAMYLCASSPGGADEKLFFGSGTQLSVL.

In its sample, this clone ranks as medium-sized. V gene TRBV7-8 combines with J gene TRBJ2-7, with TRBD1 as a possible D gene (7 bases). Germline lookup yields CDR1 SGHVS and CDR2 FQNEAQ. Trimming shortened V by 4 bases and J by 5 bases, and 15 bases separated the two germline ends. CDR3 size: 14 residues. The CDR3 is CASSSGGGRNEQYF. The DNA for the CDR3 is TGTGCCAGCAGCTCCGGAGGGGGCCGGAACGAGCAGTACTTC.

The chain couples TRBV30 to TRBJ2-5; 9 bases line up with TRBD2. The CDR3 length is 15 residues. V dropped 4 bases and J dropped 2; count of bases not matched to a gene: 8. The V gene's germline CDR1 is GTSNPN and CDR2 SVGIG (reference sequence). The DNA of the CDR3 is TGTGCCTGGACCCCGGGACTAGCTTCACAAGAGACCCAGTACTTC. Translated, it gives CAWTPGLASQETQYF.

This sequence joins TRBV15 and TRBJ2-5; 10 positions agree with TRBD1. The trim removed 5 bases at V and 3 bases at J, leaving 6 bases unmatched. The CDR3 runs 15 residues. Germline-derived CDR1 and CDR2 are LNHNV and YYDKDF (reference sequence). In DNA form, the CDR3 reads TGTGCCACCAGCCGTCGACAGGGGGCGAAAGAGACCCAGTACTTC. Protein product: CATSRRQGAKETQYF.

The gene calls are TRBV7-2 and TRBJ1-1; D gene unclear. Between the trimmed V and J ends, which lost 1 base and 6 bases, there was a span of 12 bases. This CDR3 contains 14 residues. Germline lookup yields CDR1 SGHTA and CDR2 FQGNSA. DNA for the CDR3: TGTGCCAGCAGCTTAGATCTGGGGAGGTCTGAAGCTTTCTTT. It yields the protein CASSLDLGRSEAFF.

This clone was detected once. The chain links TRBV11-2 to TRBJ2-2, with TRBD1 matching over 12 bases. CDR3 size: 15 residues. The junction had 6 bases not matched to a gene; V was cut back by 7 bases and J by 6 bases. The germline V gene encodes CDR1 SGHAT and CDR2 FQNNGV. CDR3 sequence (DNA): TGTGCCAGCACCTCGGGACAGGGGGCGGCCGGGGAGCTGTTTTTT. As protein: CASTSGQGAAGELFF.

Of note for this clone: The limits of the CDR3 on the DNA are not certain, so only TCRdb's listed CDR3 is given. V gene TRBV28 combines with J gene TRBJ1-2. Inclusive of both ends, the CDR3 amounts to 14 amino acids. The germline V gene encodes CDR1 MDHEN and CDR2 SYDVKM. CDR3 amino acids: CASSSSGKAYGYTF.

Here the CDR3 reads CANPRGWAFF. CDR3 DNA sequence: TGTGCCAATCCACGAGGCTGGGCTTTCTTT. The rearrangement uses TRBV6-4 and TRBJ1-1; D gene unclear. V dropped 10 bases and J dropped 11 bases, with 14 bases sitting between them. CDR1 is MRHNA, CDR2 SNTAGT, per germline. This CDR3 has 10 amino acids.

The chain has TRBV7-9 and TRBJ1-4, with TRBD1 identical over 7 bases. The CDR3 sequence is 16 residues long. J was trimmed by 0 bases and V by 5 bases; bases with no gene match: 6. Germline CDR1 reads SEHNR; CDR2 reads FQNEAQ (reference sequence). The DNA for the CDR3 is TGTGCCAGCAGCCAGGGACAGTCCCCAACTAATGAAAAACTGTTTTTT. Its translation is CASSQGQSPTNEKLFF. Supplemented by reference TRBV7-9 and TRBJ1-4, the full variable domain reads DTGVSQNPRHKITKRGQNVTFRCDPISEHNRLYWYRQTLGQGPEFLTYFQNEAQLEKSRLLSDRFSAERPKGSFSTLEIQRTEQGDSAMYLCASSQGQSPTNEKLFFGSGTQLSVL.